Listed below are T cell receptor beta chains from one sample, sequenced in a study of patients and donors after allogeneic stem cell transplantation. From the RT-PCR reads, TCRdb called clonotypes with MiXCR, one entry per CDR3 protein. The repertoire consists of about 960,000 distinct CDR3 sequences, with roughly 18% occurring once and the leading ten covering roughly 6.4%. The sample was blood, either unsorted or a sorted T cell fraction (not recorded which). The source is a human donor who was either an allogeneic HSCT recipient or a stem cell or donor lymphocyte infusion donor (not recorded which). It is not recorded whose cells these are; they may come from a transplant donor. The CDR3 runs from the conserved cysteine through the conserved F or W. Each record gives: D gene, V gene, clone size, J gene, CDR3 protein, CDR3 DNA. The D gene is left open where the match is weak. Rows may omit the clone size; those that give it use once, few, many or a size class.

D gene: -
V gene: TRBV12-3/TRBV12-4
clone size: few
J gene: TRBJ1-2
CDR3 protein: CASRIRHGYTF
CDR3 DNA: TGTGCCAGCCGGATTAGGCATGGCTACACCTTC

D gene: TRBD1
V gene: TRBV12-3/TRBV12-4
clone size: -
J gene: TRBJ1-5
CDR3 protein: CASRKQGASHQPQHF
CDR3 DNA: TGTGCCAGCAGAAAACAGGGGGCATCGCATCAGCCCCAGCATTTT

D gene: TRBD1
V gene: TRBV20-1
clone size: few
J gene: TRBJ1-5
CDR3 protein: CSARTGGGQPQHF
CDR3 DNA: TGCAGTGCTAGGACAGGGGGGGGACAGCCCCAGCATTTT

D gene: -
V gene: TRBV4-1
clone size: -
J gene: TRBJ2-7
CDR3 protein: CASSQVTGFNGQYF
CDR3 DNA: TGCGCCAGCAGCCAAGTAACAGGGTTTAACGGGCAGTACTTC

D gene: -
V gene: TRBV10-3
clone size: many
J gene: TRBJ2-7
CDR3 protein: CAIMPSGGEQYF
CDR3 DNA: TGTGCCATCATGCCTTCCGGAGGCGAGCAGTACTTC

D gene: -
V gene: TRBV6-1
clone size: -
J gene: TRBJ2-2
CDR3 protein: CASTTTGQNTGELFF
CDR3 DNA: TGTGCCAGCACCACTACGGGACAAAACACCGGGGAGCTGTTTTTT

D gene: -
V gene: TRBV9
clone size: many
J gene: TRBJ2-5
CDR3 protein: CASSVGWSLETQYF
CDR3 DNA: TGTGCCAGCAGCGTAGGGTGGAGTTTAGAGACCCAGTACTTC

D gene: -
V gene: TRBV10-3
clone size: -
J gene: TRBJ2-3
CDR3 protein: CAIKGGSTDTQYF
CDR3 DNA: TGTGCCATCAAAGGGGGTAGCACAGATACGCAGTATTTT

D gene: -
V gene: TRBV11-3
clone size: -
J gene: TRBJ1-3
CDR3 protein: CASYSKAASGNTIYF
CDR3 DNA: TGTGCCAGCTACTCCAAAGCGGCTTCTGGAAACACCATATATTTT

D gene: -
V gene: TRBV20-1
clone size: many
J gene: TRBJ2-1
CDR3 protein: CSARKEGEAYNEQFF
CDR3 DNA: TGCAGTGCTCGAAAGGAGGGGGAGGCCTACAATGAGCAGTTCTTC

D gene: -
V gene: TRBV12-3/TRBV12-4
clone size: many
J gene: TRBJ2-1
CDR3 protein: CASSLLMRGDEQFF
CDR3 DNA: TGTGCCAGCAGTTTATTAATGAGAGGCGATGAGCAGTTCTTC

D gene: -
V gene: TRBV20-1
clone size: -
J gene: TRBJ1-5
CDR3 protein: CSAISVREKGNQPQHF
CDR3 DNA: TGCAGTGCTATCTCAGTTAGGGAAAAAGGCAATCAGCCCCAGCATTTT

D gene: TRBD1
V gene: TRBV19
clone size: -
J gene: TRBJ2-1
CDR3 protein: CASSTGQGRYVQFF
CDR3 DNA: TGTGCCAGTAGTACGGGACAGGGTCGGTATGTGCAGTTCTTC

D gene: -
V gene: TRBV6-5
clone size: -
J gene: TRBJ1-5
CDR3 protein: CASSSPGPRGNQPQHF
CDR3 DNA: TGTGCCAGCAGTTCCCCGGGGCCGCGGGGCAATCAGCCCCAGCATTTT

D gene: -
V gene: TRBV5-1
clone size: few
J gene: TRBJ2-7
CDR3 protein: CASSIGQSYEQYF
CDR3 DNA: TGCGCCAGCAGCATCGGACAGTCCTACGAGCAGTACTTC

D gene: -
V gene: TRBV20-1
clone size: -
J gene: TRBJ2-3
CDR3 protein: CSVVRAGLTDTQYF
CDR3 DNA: TGCAGTGTAGTCAGGGCGGGACTCACAGATACGCAGTATTTT

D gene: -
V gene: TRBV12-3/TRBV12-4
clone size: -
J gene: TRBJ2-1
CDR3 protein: CASARGEQFF
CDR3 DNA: TGTGCCAGCGCCCGCGGGGAGCAGTTCTTC

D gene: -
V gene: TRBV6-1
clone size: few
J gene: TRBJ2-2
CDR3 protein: CASKEDNTQGGELFF
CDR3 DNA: TGTGCCAGCAAGGAGGACAATACCCAAGGCGGGGAGCTGTTTTTT

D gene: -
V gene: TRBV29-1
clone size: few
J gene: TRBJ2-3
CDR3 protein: CSVEGGEAVTDTQYF
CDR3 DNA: TGCAGCGTTGAAGGCGGGGAGGCGGTCACGGATACGCAGTATTTT

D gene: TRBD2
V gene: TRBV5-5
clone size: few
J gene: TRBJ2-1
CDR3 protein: CASSIIAGPSSYNEQFF
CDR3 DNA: TGTGCCAGCAGCATCATAGCGGGGCCTAGCTCCTACAATGAGCAGTTCTTC

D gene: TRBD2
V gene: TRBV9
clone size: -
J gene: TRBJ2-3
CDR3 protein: CASSTTSSGGTDTQYF
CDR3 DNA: TGTGCCAGCAGCACAACCTCCTCGGGGGGGACAGATACGCAGTATTTT

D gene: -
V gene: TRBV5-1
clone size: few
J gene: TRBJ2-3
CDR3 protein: CATSDGLGDTQYF
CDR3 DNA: TGCGCCACTTCAGACGGCCTTGGGGATACGCAGTATTTT

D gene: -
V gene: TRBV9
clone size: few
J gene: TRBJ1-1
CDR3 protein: CASSVLKNTEAFF
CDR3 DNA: TGTGCCAGCAGCGTACTTAAGAACACTGAAGCTTTCTTT

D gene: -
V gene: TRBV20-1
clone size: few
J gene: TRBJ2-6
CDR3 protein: CSAPRRGSSGANVLTF
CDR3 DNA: TGCAGTGCCCCGCGGAGAGGTAGCTCTGGGGCCAACGTCCTGACTTTC

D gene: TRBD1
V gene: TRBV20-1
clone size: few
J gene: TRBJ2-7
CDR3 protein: CSAYPQGVGYEQYF
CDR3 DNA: TGCAGTGCCTATCCACAGGGGGTAGGTTACGAGCAGTACTTC

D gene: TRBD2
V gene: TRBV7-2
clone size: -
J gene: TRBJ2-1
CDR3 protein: CASRGLNSGRSYNEQFF
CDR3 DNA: TGTGCCAGCAGGGGGTTAAACAGCGGGAGGTCCTACAATGAGCAGTTCTTC

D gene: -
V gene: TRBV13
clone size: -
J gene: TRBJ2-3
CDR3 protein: CASSLGPPGAHLDTQYF
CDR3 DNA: TGTGCCAGCAGCTTAGGACCGCCTGGGGCCCATCTTGATACGCAGTATTTT

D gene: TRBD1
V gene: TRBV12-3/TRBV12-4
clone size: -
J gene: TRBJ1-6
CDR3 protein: CASSLDRGDSPLHF
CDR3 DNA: TGTGCCAGCAGTTTAGACAGGGGGGACTCACCCCTCCACTTT

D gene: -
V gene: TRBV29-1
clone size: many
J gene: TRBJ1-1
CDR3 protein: CSVVGRYRNTEAFF
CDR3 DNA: TGCAGCGTTGTCGGGAGGTACAGGAACACTGAAGCTTTCTTT

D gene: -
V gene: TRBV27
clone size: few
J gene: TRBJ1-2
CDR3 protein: CASSSSTRLLYGYTF
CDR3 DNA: TGTGCCAGCAGTTCCTCGACCCGCTTGCTTTATGGCTACACCTTC

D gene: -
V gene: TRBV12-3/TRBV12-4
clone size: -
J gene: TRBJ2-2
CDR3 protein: CASSPELATGELFF
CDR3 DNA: TGTGCCAGCAGTCCTGAACTAGCCACCGGGGAGCTGTTTTTT

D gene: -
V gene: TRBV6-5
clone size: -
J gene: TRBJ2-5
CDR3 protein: CASSSRGREETQYF
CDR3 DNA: TGTGCCAGCAGTTCGAGGGGCCGGGAGGAGACCCAGTACTTC

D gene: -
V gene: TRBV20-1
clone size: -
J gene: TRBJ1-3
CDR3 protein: CSARQQSSGNTIYF
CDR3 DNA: TGCAGTGCTAGACAGCAGAGCTCTGGAAACACCATATATTTT

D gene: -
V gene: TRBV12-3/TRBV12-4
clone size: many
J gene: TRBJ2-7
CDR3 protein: CASSLARSSYEQYF
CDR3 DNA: TGTGCCAGCAGTTTAGCCAGGTCCTCCTACGAGCAGTACTTC

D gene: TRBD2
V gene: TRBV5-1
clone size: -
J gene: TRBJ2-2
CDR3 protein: CASSSRGDTGELFF
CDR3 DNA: TGCGCCAGCAGCTCCCGGGGGGACACCGGGGAGCTGTTTTTT

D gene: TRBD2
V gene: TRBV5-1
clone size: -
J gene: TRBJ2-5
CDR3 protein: CASSSQGSGETQYF
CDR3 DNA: TGCGCCAGCAGCTCTCAGGGTAGCGGGGAGACCCAGTACTTC

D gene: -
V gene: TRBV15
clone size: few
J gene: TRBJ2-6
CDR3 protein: CATSRVLASGANVLTF
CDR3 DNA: TGTGCCACCAGCAGGGTCCTAGCTTCGGGGGCCAACGTCCTGACTTTC

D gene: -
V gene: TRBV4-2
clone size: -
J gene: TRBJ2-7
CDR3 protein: CASSQDPSGGTYEQYF
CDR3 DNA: TGTGCCAGCAGCCAAGATCCCTCAGGGGGGACCTACGAGCAGTACTTC

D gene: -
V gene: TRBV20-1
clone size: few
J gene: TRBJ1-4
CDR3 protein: CSARARRAPTNEKLFF
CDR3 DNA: TGCAGTGCTAGAGCCCGGCGGGCCCCAACTAATGAAAAACTGTTTTTT

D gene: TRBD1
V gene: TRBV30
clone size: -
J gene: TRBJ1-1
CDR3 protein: CAWSDRAYTEAFF
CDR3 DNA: TGTGCCTGGTCAGACAGGGCTTACACTGAAGCTTTCTTT

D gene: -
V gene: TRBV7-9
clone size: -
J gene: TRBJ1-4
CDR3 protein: CASSFGTNEKLFF
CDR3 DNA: TGTGCCAGCAGCTTTGGGACCAATGAAAAACTTTTTTTT

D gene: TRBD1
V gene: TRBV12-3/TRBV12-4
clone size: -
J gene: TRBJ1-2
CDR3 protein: CASDLQGNGYTF
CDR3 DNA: TGTGCCAGCGATCTACAGGGGAACGGCTACACCTTC

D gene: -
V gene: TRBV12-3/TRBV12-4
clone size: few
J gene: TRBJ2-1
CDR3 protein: CASSLVVGSSDEQFF
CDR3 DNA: TGTGCCAGCAGTTTAGTAGTGGGGAGTAGCGATGAGCAGTTCTTC

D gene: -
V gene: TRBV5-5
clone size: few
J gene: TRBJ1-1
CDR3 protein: CASSLWQNTEAFF
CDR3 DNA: TGTGCCAGCAGCTTATGGCAAAACACTGAAGCTTTCTTT

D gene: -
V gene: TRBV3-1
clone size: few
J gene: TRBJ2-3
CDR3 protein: CASSQDGGKLADTQYF
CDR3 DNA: TGTGCCAGCAGCCAAGATGGTGGGAAGCTCGCAGATACGCAGTATTTT

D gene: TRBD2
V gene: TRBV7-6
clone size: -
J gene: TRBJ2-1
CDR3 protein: CASSLVGRGVNEQFF
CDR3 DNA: TGTGCCAGCAGCTTAGTCGGGCGGGGGGTCAATGAGCAGTTCTTC

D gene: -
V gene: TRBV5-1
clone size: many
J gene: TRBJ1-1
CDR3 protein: CASSLNNRLNTEAFF
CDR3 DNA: TGCGCCAGCAGCTTGAACAACCGCTTGAACACTGAAGCTTTCTTT

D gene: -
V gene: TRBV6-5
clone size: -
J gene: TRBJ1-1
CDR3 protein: CASSYSLDSPEAFF
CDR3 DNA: TGTGCCAGCAGTTACTCGTTAGACAGTCCTGAAGCTTTCTTT

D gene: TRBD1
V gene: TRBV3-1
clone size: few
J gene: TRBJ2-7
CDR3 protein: CASSQRTGIEYF
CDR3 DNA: TGTGCCAGCAGCCAAAGGACAGGGATAGAGTACTTC

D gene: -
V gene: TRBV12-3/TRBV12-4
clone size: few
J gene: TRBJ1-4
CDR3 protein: CASSLHRVARSNEKLFF
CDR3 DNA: TGTGCCAGCAGCCTTCACAGGGTCGCCAGATCTAATGAAAAACTGTTTTTT

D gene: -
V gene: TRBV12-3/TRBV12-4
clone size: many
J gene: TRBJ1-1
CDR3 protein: CASIRGGTEAFF
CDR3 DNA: TGTGCCAGCATCCGGGGGGGCACTGAAGCTTTCTTT

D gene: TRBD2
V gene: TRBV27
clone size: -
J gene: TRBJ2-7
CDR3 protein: CASSLKRGHTYEQYF
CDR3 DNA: TGTGCCAGCAGTTTAAAGCGGGGCCATACCTACGAGCAGTACTTC